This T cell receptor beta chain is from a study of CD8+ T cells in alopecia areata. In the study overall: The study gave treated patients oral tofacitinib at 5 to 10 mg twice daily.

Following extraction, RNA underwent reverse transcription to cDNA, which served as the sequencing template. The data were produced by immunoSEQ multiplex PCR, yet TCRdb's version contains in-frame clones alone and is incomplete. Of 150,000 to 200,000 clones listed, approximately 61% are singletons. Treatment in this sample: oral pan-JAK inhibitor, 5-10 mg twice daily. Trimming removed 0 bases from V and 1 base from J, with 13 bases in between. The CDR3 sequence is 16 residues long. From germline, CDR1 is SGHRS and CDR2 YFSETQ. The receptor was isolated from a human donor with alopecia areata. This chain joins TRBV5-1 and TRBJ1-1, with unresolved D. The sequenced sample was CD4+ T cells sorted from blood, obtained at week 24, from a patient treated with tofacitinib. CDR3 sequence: CASSLELTTANTEAFF. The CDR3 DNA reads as TGCGCCAGCAGCTTGGAACTGACTACAGCGAACACTGAAGCTTTCTTT.